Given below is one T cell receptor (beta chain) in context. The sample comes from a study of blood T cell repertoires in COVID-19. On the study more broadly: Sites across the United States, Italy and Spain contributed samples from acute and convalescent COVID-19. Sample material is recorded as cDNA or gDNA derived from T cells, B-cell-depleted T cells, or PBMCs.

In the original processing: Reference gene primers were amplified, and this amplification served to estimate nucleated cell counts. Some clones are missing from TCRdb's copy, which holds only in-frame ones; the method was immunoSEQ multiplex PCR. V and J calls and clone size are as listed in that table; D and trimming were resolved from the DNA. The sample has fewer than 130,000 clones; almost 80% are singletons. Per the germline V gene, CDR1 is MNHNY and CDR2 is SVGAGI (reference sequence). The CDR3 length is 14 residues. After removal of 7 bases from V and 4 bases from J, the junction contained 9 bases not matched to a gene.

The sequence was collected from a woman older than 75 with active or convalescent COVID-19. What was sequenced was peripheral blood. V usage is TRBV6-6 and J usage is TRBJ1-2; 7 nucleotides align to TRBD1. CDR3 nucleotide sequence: TGTGCCAGCATCCCAGGGACAGTCGGCTATGGCTACACCTTC. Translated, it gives CASIPGTVGYGYTF.